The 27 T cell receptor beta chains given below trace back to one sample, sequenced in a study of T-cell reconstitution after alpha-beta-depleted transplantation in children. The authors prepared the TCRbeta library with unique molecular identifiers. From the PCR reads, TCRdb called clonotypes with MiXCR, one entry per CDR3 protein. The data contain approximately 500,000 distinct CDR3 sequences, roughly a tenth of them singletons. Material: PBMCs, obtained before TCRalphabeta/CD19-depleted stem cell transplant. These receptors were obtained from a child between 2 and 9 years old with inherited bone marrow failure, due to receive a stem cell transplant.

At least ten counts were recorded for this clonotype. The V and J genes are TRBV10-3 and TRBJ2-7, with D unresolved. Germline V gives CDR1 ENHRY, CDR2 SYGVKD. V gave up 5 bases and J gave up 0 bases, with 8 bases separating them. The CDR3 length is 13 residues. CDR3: CAISLGYSYEQYF. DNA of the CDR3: TGTGCCATCAGTTTAGGGTACTCCTACGAGCAGTACTTC.

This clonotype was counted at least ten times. As DNA, the CDR3 is TGTGCCAGCAGTTTCACAGGGGGCAGCGTGGTCTACACCTTC. Its protein product is CASSFTGGSVVYTF. V and J are TRBV2 and TRBJ1-2; 9 positions agree with TRBD1. The V segment lost 5 bases and the J segment 10 bases; nucleotides outside the gene matches: 11. Germline V gene data show CDR1 as SNHLY and CDR2 as FYNNEI. CDR3 length: 14 amino acids.

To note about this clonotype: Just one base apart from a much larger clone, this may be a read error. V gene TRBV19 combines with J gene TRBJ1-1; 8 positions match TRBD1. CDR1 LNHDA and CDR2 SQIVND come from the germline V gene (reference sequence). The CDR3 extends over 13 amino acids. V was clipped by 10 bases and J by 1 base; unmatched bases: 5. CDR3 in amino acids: CATRQGRNTEAFF. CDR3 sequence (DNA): TGTGCCACCCGACAGGGGAGGAACACTGAAGCTTTCTTT.

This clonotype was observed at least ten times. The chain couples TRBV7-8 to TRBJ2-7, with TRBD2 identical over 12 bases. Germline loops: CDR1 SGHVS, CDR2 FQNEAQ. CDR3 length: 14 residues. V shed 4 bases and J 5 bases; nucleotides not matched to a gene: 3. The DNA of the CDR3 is TGTGCCAGCAGCTCTCGACTAGCGGGAGACGAGCAGTACTTC. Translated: CASSSRLAGDEQYF.

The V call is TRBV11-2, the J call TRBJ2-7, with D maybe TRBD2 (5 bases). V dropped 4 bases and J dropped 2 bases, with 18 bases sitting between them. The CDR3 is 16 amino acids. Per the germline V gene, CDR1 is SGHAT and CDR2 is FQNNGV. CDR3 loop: CASSSAGIVVAYEQYF. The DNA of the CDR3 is TGTGCCAGCAGCTCCGCCGGGATTGTTGTCGCCTACGAGCAGTACTTC.

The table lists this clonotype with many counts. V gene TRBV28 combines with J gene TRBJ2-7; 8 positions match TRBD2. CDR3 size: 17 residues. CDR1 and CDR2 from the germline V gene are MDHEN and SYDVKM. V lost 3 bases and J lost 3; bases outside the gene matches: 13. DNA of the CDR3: TGTGCCAGCAGTTTTGGCCTAGCGGGTTACTACGACTACGAGCAGTACTTC. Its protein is CASSFGLAGYYDYEQYF.

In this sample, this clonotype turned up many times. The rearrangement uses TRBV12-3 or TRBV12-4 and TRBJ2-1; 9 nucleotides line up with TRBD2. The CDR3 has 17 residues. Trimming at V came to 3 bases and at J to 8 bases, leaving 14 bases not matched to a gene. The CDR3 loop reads CASSFIVAGEFRDEQFF. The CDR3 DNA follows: TGTGCCAGCAGTTTTATTGTAGCGGGAGAATTCAGGGATGAGCAGTTCTTC.

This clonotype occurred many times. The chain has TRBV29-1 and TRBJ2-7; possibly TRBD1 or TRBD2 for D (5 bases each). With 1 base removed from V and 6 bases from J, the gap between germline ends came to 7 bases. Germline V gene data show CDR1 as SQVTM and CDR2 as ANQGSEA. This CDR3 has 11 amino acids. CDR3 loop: CSVEVGAEQYF. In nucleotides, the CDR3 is TGCAGCGTTGAAGTCGGGGCCGAGCAGTACTTC.

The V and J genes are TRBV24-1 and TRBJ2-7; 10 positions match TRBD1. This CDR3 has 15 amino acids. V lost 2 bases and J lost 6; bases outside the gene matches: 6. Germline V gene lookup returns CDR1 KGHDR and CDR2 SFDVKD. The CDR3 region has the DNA TGTGCCACCAGTGATTCTGGGACAGGGGCGGTCGAGCAGTACTTC. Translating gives CATSDSGTGAVEQYF.

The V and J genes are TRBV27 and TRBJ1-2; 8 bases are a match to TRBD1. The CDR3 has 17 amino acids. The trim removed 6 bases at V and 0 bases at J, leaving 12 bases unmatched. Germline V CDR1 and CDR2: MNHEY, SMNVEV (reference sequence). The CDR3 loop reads CASSRASGTGSNYGYTF. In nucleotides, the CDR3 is TGTGCCAGCAGCCGTGCTTCCGGGACAGGATCTAACTATGGCTACACCTTC.

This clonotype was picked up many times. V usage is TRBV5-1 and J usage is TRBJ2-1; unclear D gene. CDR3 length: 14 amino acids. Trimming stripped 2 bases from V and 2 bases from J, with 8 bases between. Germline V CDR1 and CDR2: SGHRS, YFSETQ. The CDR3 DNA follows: TGCGCCAGCAGCTTTACAGAGGCCTACAATGAGCAGTTCTTC. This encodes CASSFTEAYNEQFF.

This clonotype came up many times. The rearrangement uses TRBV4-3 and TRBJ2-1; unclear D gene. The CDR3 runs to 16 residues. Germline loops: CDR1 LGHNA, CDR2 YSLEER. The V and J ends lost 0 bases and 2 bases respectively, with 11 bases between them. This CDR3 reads CASSQDGRAAYNEQFF. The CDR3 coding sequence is TGCGCCAGCAGCCAAGACGGTAGGGCCGCCTACAATGAGCAGTTCTTC.

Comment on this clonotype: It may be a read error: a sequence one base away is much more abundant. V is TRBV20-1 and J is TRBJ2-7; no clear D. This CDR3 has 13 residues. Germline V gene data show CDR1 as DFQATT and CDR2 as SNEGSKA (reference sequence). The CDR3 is CRARVPSTYEQYF. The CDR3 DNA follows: TGCAGGGCTAGAGTACCATCGACCTACGAGCAGTACTTC.

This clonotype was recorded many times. This chain's CDR3 is CASTGTAATNEKLFF. In DNA, the CDR3 is TGTGCCAGCACCGGGACAGCGGCAACTAATGAAAAACTGTTTTTT. The chain recombines TRBV7-9 with TRBJ1-4; 7 bases match TRBD1. Germline V lookup: CDR1 SEHNR, CDR2 FQNEAQ (reference sequence). The V segment lost 7 bases and the J segment 0 bases; nucleotides outside the gene matches: 5. The CDR3 runs 15 residues.

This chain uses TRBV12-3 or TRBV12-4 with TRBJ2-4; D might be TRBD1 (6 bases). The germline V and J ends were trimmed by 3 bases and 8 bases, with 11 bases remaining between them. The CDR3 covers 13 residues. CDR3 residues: CASSFFEGDIQYF. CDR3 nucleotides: TGTGCCAGCAGTTTTTTCGAGGGGGACATTCAGTACTTC.

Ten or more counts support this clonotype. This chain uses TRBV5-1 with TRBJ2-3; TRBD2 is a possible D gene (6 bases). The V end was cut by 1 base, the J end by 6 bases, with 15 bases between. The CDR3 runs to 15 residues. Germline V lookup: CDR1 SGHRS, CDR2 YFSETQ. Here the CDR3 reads CASSLLGGLYDTQYF. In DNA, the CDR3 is TGCGCCAGCAGCTTGCTAGGAGGGCTCTATGATACGCAGTATTTT.

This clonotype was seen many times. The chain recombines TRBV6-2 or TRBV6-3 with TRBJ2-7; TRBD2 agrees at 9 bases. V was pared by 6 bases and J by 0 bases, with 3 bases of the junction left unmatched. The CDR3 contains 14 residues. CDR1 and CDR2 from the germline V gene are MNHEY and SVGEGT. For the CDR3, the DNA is TGTGCCAGCAGACGGCGGGAGGGCTCCTACGAGCAGTACTTC. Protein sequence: CASRRREGSYEQYF.

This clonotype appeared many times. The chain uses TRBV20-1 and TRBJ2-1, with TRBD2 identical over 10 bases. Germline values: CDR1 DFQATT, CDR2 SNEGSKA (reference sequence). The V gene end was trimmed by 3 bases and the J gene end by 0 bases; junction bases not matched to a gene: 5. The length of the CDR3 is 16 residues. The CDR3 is CSARKSSGSSYNEQFF. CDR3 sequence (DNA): TGCAGTGCTAGGAAGTCTAGCGGGAGCTCCTACAATGAGCAGTTCTTC.

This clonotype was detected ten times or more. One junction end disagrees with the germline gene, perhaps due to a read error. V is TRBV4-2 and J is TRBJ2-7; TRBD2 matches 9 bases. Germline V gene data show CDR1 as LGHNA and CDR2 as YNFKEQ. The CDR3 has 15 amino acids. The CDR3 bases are TGTGCTAGCAGCCAAGATGGGCTAGCGGGAAGCGAGCAGTACTTC. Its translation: CASSQDGLAGSEQYF.

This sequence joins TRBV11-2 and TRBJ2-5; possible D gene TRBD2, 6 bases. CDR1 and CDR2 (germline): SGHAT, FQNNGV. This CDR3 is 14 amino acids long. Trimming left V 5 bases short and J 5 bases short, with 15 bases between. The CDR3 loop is CASSQRGTEETQYF. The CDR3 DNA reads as TGTGCCAGCAGCCAGCGCGGGACGGAGGAGACCCAGTACTTC.

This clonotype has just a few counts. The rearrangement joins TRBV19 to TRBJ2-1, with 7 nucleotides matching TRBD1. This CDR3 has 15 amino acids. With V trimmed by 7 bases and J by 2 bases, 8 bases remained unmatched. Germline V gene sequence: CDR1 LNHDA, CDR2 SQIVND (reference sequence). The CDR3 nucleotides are TGTGCCAGTACCCCGGGACAGCGAGCCTACAATGAGCAGTTCTTC. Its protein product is CASTPGQRAYNEQFF.

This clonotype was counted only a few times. The CDR3, as DNA: TGTGCCAGCAGTGCCGGGACTAGCGGGAGGGGGAATGAGCAGTTCTTC. It encodes CASSAGTSGRGNEQFF. The chain uses TRBV27 and TRBJ2-1; 16 nucleotides line up with TRBD2. The CDR3 has 16 amino acids. V shed 5 bases and J 7 bases; nucleotides not matched to a gene: 5. Germline CDR1 is MNHEY and CDR2 is SMNVEV (reference sequence).

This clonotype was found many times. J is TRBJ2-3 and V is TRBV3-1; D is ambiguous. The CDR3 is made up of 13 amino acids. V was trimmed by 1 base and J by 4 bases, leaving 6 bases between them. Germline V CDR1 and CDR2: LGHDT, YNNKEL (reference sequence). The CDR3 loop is CASSQGLADTQYF. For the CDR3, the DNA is TGTGCCAGCAGCCAAGGTTTGGCAGATACGCAGTATTTT.

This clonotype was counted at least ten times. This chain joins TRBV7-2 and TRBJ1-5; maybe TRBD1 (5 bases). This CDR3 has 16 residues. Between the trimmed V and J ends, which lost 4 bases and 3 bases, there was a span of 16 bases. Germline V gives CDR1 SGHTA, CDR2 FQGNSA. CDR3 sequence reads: CASSSLGHGVNQPQHF. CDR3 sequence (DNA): TGTGCCAGCAGCTCACTGGGGCATGGGGTCAATCAGCCCCAGCATTTT.

CDR3 sequence: CSARQPQETQYF. Here the CDR3 DNA reads TGCAGTGCTAGGCAACCGCAAGAGACCCAGTACTTC. The chain employs TRBV20-1 and TRBJ2-5; D not resolved. Deletions cut 3 bases from V and 2 bases from J, with 7 bases between. The CDR3 contains 12 residues. Germline values: CDR1 DFQATT, CDR2 SNEGSKA (reference sequence).

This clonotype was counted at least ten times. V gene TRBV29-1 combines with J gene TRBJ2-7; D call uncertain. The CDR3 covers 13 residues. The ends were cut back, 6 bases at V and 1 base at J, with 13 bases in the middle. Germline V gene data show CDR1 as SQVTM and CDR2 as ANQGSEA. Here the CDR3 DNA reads TGCAGCGTCGCCCAGGATCTTTCCTACGAGCAGTACTTC. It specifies CSVAQDLSYEQYF.

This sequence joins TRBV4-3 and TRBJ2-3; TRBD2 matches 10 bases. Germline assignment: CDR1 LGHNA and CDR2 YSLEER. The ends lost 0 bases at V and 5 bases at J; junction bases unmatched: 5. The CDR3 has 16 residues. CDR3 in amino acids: CASSQEPSGSLDTQYF. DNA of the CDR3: TGCGCCAGCAGCCAAGAGCCTAGCGGGAGTTTAGATACGCAGTATTTT.